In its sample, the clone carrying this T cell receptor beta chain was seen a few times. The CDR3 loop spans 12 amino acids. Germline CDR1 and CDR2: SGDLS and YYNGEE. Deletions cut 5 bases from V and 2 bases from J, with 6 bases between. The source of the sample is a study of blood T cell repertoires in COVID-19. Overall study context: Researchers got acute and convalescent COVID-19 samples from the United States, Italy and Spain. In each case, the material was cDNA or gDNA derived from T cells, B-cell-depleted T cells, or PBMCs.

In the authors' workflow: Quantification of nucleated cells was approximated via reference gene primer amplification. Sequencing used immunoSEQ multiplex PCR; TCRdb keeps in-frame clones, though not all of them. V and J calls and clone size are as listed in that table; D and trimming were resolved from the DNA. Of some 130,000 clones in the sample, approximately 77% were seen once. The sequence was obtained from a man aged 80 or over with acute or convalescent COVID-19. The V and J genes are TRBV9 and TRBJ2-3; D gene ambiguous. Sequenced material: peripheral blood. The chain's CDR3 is CASSLNTDTQYF. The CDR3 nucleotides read TGTGCCAGCAGTCTAAACACAGATACGCAGTATTTT.